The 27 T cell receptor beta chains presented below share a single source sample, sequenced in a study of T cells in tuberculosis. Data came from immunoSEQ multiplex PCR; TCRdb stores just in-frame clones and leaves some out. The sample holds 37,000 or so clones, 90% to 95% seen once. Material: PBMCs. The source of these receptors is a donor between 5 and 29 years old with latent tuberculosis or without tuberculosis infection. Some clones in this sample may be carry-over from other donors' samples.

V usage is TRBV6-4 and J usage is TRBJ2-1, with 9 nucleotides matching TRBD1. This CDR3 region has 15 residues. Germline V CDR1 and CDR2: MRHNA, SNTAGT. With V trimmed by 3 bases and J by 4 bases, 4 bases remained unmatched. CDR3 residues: CASSEGTGIYNEQFF. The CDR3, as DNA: TGTGCCAGCAGTGAAGGGACAGGGATTTACAATGAGCAGTTCTTC.

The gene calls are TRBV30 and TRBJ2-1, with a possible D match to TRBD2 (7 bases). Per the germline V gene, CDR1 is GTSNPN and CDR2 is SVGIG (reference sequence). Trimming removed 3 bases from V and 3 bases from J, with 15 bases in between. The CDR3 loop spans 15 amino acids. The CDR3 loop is CAWSSGGGLYNEQFF. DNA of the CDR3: TGTGCCTGGAGCTCTGGCGGGGGCCTCTACAATGAGCAGTTCTTC.

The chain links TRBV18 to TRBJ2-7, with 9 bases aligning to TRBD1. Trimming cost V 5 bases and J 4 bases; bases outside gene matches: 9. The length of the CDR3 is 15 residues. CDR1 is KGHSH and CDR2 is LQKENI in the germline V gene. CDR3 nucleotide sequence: TGTGCCAGCTCAAGGGCCGGGACAGGGTGGTACGAGCAGTACTTC. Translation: CASSRAGTGWYEQYF.

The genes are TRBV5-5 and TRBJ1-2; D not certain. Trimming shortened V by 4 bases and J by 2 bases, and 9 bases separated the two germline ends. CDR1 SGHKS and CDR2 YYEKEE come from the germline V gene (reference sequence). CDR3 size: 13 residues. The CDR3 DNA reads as TGTGCCAGCAGCCCTAACGTAAACTATGGCTACACCTTC. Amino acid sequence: CASSPNVNYGYTF.

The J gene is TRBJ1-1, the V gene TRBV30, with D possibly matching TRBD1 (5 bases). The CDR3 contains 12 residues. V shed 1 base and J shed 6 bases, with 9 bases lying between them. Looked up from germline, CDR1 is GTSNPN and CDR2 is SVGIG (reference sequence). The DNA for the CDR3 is TGTGCCTGGAGTGCGGGGGGTTCTGAAGCTTTCTTT. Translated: CAWSAGGSEAFF. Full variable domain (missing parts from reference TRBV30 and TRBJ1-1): SQTIHQWPATLVQPVGSPLSLECTVEGTSNPNLYWYRQAAGRGLQLLFYSVGIGQISSEVPQNLSASRPQDRQFILSSKKLLLSDSGFYLCAWSAGGSEAFFGQGTRLTVV.

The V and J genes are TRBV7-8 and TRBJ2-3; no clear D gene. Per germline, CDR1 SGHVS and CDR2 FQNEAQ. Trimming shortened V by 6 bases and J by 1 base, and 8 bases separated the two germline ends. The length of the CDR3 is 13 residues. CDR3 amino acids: CASSHGGTDTQYF. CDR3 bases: TGTGCCAGCAGTCATGGAGGCACAGATACGCAGTATTTT.

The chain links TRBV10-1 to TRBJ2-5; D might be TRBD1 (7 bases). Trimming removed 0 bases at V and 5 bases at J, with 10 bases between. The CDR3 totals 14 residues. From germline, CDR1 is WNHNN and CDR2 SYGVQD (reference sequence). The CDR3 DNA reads TGCGCCAGCAGTGAGTCGGCAGGGGGGGAGACCCAGTACTTC. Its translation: CASSESAGGETQYF.

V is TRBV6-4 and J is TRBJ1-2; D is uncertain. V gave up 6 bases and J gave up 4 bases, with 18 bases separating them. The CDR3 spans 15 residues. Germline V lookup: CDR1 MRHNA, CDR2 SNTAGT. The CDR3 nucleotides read TGTGCCAGCAGGCAGGTCGCTTCCAGTACCTATGGCTACACCTTC. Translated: CASRQVASSTYGYTF.

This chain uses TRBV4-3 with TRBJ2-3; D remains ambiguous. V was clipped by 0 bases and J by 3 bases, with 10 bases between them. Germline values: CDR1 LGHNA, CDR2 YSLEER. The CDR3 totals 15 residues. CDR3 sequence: CASSQDSRPTDTQYF. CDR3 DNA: TGCGCCAGCAGCCAAGACTCTAGACCTACAGATACGCAGTATTTT.

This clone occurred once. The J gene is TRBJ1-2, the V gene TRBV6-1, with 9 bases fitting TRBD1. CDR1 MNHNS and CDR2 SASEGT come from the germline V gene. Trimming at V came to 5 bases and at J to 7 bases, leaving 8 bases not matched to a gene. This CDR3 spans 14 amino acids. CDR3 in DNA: TGTGCCAGCAGTCTTATACAGGGGGCTGGTGGCTACACCTTC. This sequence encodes CASSLIQGAGGYTF.

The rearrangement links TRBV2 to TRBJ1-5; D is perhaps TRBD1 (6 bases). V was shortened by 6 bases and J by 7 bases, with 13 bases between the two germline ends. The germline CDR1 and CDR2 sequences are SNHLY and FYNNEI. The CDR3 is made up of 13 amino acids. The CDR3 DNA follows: TGTGCCAGCAGGGTGGACAGTGCGCAGCCCCAGCATTTT. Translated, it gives CASRVDSAQPQHF.

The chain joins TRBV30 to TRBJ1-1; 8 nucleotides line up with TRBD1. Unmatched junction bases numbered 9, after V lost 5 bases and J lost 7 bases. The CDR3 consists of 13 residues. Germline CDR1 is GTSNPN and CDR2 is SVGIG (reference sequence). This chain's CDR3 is CAWENQGAIEAFF. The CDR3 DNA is TGTGCCTGGGAAAACCAGGGGGCGATTGAAGCTTTCTTT.

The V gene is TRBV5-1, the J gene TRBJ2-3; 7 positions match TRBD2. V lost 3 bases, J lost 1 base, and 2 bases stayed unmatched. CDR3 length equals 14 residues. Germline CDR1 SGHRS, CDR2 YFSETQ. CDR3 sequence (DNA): TGCGCCAGCAGCTCCCTAGCGGGCACAGATACGCAGTATTTT. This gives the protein CASSSLAGTDTQYF.

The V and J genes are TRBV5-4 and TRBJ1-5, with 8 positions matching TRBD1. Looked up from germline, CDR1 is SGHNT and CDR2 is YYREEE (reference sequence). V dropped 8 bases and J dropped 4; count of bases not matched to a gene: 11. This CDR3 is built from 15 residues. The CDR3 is CASSRGGQGNQPQHF. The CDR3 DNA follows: TGTGCCAGTAGCCGCGGCGGACAGGGTAATCAGCCCCAGCATTTT.

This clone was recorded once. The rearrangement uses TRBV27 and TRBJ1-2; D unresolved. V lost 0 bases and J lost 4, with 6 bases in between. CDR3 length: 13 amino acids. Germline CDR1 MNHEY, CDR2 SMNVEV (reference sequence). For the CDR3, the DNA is TGTGCCAGCAGTTTATCGTCCGTCTATGGCTACACCTTC. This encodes CASSLSSVYGYTF.

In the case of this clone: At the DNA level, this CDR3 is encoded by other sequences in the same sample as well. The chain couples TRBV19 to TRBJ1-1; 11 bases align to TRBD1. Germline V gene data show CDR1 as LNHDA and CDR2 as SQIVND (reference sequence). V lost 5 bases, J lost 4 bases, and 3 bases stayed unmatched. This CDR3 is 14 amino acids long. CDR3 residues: CASSLGTGGTEAFF. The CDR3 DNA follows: TGTGCCAGTAGTCTCGGGACAGGGGGCACTGAAGCTTTCTTT.

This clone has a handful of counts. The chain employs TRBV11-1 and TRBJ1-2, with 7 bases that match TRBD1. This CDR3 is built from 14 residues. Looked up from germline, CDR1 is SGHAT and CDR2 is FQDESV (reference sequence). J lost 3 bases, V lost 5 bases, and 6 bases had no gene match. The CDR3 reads CASSPRDSHYGYTF. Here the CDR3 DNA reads TGTGCCAGCAGCCCCCGGGACAGTCACTATGGCTACACCTTC.

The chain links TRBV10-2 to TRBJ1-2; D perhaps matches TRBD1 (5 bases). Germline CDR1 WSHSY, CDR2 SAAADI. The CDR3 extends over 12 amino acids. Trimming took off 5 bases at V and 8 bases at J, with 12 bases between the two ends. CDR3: CASSQNRNGYTF. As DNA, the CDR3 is TGCGCCAGCAGTCAGAACAGGAACGGCTACACCTTC.

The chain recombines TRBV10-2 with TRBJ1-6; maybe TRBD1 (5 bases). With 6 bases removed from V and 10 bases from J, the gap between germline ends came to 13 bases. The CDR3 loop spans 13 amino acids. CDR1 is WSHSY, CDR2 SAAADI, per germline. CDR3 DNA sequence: TGCGCCAGCAGCGACAGCGCTCGCTCACCCCTCCACTTT. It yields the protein CASSDSARSPLHF.

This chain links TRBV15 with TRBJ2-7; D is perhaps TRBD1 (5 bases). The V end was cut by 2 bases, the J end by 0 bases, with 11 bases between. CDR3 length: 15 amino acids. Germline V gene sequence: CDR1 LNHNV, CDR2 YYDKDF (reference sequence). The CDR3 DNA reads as TGTGCCACCAGCAGATCGGACACGGTCTCCTACGAGCAGTACTTC. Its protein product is CATSRSDTVSYEQYF.

CDR3 amino acids: CASSSLAGARNEQYF. CDR3 coding DNA: TGTGCCAGCAGCTCGTTAGCGGGGGCTCGAAACGAGCAGTACTTC. The chain links TRBV5-4 to TRBJ2-7; 9 bases map to TRBD2. The V gene's germline CDR1 is SGHNT and CDR2 YYREEE (reference sequence). The junction had 9 bases not matched to a gene; V was cut back by 3 bases and J by 5 bases. The CDR3 has 15 residues.

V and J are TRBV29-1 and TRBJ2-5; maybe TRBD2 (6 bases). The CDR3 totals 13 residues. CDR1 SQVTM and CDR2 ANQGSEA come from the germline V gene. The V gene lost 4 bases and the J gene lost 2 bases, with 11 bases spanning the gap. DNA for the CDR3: TGCAGCGTTGTAGCGGCACCACAAGAGACCCAGTACTTC. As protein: CSVVAAPQETQYF.

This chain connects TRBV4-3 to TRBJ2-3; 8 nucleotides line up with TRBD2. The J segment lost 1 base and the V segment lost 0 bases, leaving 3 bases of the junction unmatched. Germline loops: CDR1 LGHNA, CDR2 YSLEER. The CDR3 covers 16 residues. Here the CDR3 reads CASSQDLGGGTDTQYF. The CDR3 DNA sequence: TGCGCCAGCAGCCAAGATCTCGGGGGGGGCACAGATACGCAGTATTTT.

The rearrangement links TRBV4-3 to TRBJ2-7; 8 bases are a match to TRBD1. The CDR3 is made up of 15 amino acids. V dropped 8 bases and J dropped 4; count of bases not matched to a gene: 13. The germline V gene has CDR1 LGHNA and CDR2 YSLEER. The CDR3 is CASPQPVTGEYEQYF. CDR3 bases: TGCGCCAGCCCCCAGCCGGTGACAGGGGAATACGAGCAGTACTTC.

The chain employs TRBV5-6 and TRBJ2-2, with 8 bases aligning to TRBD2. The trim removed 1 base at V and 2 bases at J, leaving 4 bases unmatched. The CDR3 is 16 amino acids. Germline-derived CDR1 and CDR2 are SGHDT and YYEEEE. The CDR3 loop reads CASSLLAGGNTGELFF. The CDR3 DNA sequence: TGTGCCAGCAGCTTGCTGGCGGGGGGTAACACCGGGGAGCTGTTTTTT.

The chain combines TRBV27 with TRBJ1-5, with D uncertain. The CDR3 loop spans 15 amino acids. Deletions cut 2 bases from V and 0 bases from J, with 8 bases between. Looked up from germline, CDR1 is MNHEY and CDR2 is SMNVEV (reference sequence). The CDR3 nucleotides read TGTGCCAGCAGTTTACTTTGGAGTAGCAATCAGCCCCAGCATTTT. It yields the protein CASSLLWSSNQPQHF.

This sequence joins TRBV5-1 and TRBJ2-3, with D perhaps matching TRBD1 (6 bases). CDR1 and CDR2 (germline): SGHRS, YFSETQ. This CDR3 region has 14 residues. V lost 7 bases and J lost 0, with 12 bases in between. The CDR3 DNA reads TGCGCCAGCCACGAGGGGGTAAGCACAGATACGCAGTATTTT. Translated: CASHEGVSTDTQYF.